The 4 T cell receptor beta chains below come from one sample, sequenced in a study of T cells in Graves' hyperthyroidism and ophthalmopathy. TCR beta CDR3 regions were amplified from RNA. HTBI primers were used for first-round RT-PCR of the TCR CDR3. TCRdb used MiXCR to reprocess the multiplex PCR reads, holding one entry per CDR3 protein. The sample holds 490,000 or so distinct CDR3 sequences, 40% to 50% seen once. Source material: peripheral blood or thyroid tissue (not recorded which). These receptors were collected from an adult woman with Graves' disease, either hyperthyroidism or ophthalmopathy (not recorded which).

This clonotype was picked up a small number of times. This chain joins TRBV7-8 and TRBJ2-7, with TRBD2 as a possible D gene (5 bases). The CDR3 has 15 amino acids. V was clipped by 5 bases and J by 4 bases, with 18 bases between them. CDR1 and CDR2 from the germline V gene are SGHVS and FQNEAQ. CDR3 residues: CASSPESSSGYEQYF. The CDR3 DNA sequence: TGTGCCAGCAGCCCCGAGTCTAGTTCGGGGTACGAGCAGTACTTC.

Only a few counts were recorded for this clonotype. The V and J genes are TRBV7-9 and TRBJ1-2, with a possible D match to TRBD1 (6 bases). Germline-derived CDR1 and CDR2 are SEHNR and FQNEAQ (reference sequence). Deletions cut 3 bases from V and 4 bases from J, with 9 bases between. The length of the CDR3 is 13 residues. The CDR3 sequence is CASSLTGPYGYTF. The CDR3 coding sequence is TGTGCCAGCAGCTTGACAGGCCCCTATGGCTACACCTTC.

The chain has TRBV2 and TRBJ1-2; perhaps TRBD1 as D (5 bases). This CDR3 comprises 13 residues. Trimming took off 7 bases at V and 4 bases at J, with 13 bases between the two ends. Germline lookup yields CDR1 SNHLY and CDR2 FYNNEI. The CDR3 nucleotides are TGTGCCAGCAATCCGCGGCAGGGCTATGGCTACACCTTC. Amino acids: CASNPRQGYGYTF.

As to this clonotype: It may be a read error: a sequence one base away is much more abundant. The chain couples TRBV6-5 to TRBJ1-2; no reliable D call. Germline V gives CDR1 MNHEY, CDR2 SVGAGI. The CDR3 totals 13 residues. With 2 bases removed from V and 4 bases from J, the gap between germline ends came to 8 bases. The CDR3 reads CASSYRDPYGYTF. The DNA of the CDR3 is TGTGCCAGCAGTTACCGGGATCCCTATGGCTACACCTTC.